One and the same sample provided the 30 T cell receptor beta chains below, sequenced in a study of T cells in lung cancer brain metastases. The data were produced by immunoSEQ multiplex PCR, yet TCRdb's version contains in-frame clones alone and is incomplete. The data contain fewer than 3,500 clones, over 80% of them singletons. The sequenced sample consisted of tumor tissue from the primary lung tumor. These receptor sequences come from a man aged 65 to 85 with non-small cell lung cancer.

The chain recombines TRBV5-4 with TRBJ2-2; maybe TRBD1 (6 bases). V was trimmed by 4 bases and J by 7 bases, leaving 17 bases between them. The CDR3 is 15 amino acids. Germline V gives CDR1 SGHNT, CDR2 YYREEE (reference sequence). CDR3 sequence: CASSGYREFGGELFF. CDR3 bases: TGTGCCAGCAGCGGATACAGGGAGTTCGGCGGGGAGCTGTTTTTT.

This clone was recorded once. The chain combines TRBV27 with TRBJ2-7, with 8 bases that match TRBD1. The CDR3 extends over 15 amino acids. V was pared by 6 bases and J by 6 bases, with 13 bases of the junction left unmatched. CDR1 and CDR2 (germline): MNHEY, SMNVEV (reference sequence). The CDR3 loop is CASSRVGQGPREQYF. Here the CDR3 DNA reads TGTGCCAGCAGCCGCGTTGGACAGGGCCCTCGCGAGCAGTACTTC.

This chain uses TRBV4-1 with TRBJ1-4; D is perhaps TRBD1 (5 bases). Germline V CDR1 and CDR2: MGHRA, YSYEKL. V was pared by 3 bases and J by 8 bases, with 10 bases between. The CDR3 contains 13 residues. The CDR3 region has the DNA TGCGCCAGCAGCCAGGGGGAAAGGGAAAAACTGTTTTTT. Residues: CASSQGEREKLFF.

The rearrangement links TRBV9 to TRBJ2-7; unclear D gene. The germline gives CDR1 SGDLS, CDR2 YYNGEE. Trimming cost V 4 bases and J 5 bases, with 10 bases left between them. This CDR3 has 12 residues. The CDR3 sequence is CASSPGRNEQYF. The CDR3 DNA is TGTGCCAGCAGCCCCGGTCGCAACGAGCAGTACTTC.

J is TRBJ2-7 and V is TRBV5-6; weak D call: TRBD2 (6 bases). The germline gives CDR1 SGHDT, CDR2 YYEEEE. Trimming took 5 bases from V and 8 from J, leaving 17 bases between them. The CDR3 has 13 residues. The CDR3 loop reads CASSPGPGGKQYF. The DNA for the CDR3 is TGTGCCAGCAGTCCGGGGCCCGGAGGGAAGCAGTACTTC.

On this clone itself: The same CDR3 is also encoded by other DNA sequences in this sample. The CDR3 DNA is TGTGCCAGCAGCGTGGGGGGTACTGAAGCTTTCTTT. The encoded protein is CASSVGGTEAFF. The chain links TRBV9 to TRBJ1-1; perhaps TRBD1 as D (5 bases). V shed 2 bases and J shed 5 bases, with 7 bases lying between them. This CDR3 spans 12 amino acids. Germline CDR1 is SGDLS and CDR2 is YYNGEE.

CDR3 sequence: CASSWRDRRFF. Written as DNA, the CDR3 is TGTGCCAGCAGTTGGCGGGACAGGCGGTTCTTC. The V call is TRBV27, the J call TRBJ2-1; 8 bases line up with TRBD1. The CDR3 covers 11 residues. The ends lost 4 bases at V and 15 bases at J; junction bases unmatched: 5. Germline V gene lookup returns CDR1 MNHEY and CDR2 SMNVEV (reference sequence).

The chain carries TRBV5-1 and TRBJ2-5; 7 bases agree with TRBD2. The CDR3 extends over 15 amino acids. Looked up from germline, CDR1 is SGHRS and CDR2 is YFSETQ. Trimming removed 2 bases from V and 5 bases from J; junction bases left unmatched: 9. The CDR3 DNA reads TGCGCCAGCAGCTTAGGACTAGGTTACGGGGAGACCCAGTACTTC. This gives the protein CASSLGLGYGETQYF.

The chain is built from TRBV15 and TRBJ2-7, with a possible D match to TRBD1 (6 bases). This CDR3 has 14 amino acids. In germline, CDR1 is LNHNV, CDR2 YYDKDF (reference sequence). Trimming cost V 4 bases and J 0 bases, with 10 bases left between them. The CDR3 nucleotides read TGTGCCACCAGCAATGAGGGGGACTCCTACGAGCAGTACTTC. It yields the protein CATSNEGDSYEQYF.

The rearrangement links TRBV5-6 to TRBJ2-7; no reliable D call. V shed 3 bases and J shed 7 bases, with 8 bases lying between them. This CDR3 has 11 amino acids. Germline loops: CDR1 SGHDT, CDR2 YYEEEE. CDR3 sequence reads: CASSSGPEQYF. CDR3 nucleotides: TGTGCCAGCAGCTCCGGTCCAGAGCAGTACTTC.

This clone turned up a few times. The gene calls are TRBV5-1 and TRBJ1-1; maybe TRBD1 (6 bases). Trimming left V 4 bases short and J 4 bases short, with 17 bases between. Looked up from germline, CDR1 is SGHRS and CDR2 is YFSETQ. The CDR3 runs 15 residues. CDR3 DNA sequence: TGCGCCAGCAGCAAAGACAGGCCCTCCAGCACTGAAGCTTTCTTT. It is translated as CASSKDRPSSTEAFF. Drawing the rest from reference TRBV5-1 and TRBJ1-1, the complete variable domain is KAGVTQTPRYLIKTRGQQVTLSCSPISGHRSVSWYQQTPGQGLQFLFEYFSETQRNKGNFPGRFSGRQFSNSRSEMNVSTLELGDSALYLCASSKDRPSSTEAFFGQGTRLTVV.

In the case of this clone: A junction boundary mismatches the germline segment, possibly from a read error. The gene calls are TRBV11-1 and TRBJ2-5; 8 positions match TRBD1. The length of the CDR3 is 14 residues. CDR1 and CDR2 from the germline V gene are SGHAT and FQDESV (reference sequence). DNA of the CDR3: TGTGCCAGCAGCCCAGTGGGACAGGAAGAGAGCCAGTACTTC. Its protein is CASSPVGQEESQYF.

The chain is built from TRBV28 and TRBJ1-5, with D possibly being TRBD1 (5 bases). Trimming cost V 4 bases and J 7 bases, with 14 bases left between them. Germline V gene sequence: CDR1 MDHEN, CDR2 SYDVKM. The CDR3 consists of 14 residues. CDR3 residues: CASSSSRGEQPQHF. Here the CDR3 DNA reads TGTGCCAGCAGTTCTTCCCGGGGGGAACAGCCCCAGCATTTT. The entire variable domain, with the rest obtained from reference TRBV28 and TRBJ1-5, is as follows: DVKVTQSSRYLVKRTGEKVFLECVQDMDHENMFWYRQDPGLGLRLIYFSYDVKMKEKGDIPEGYSVSREKKERFSLILESASTNQTSMYLCASSSSRGEQPQHFGDGTRLSIL.

The chain couples TRBV7-8 to TRBJ2-2, with TRBD2 matching 8 bases. Germline CDR1 reads SGHVS; CDR2 reads FQNEAQ. The CDR3 runs to 19 residues. Germline trimming cut 5 bases from V and 5 bases from J; bases unmatched to any gene: 19. The CDR3 coding sequence is TGTGCCAGCAGCCTACTTAGTTGGACGGGGGGGCCGGGTACCGGGGAGCTGTTTTTT. Translated: CASSLLSWTGGPGTGELFF.

The genes are TRBV11-2 and TRBJ1-1; D is undetermined. This CDR3 contains 14 residues. Trimming shortened V by 4 bases and J by 0 bases, and 9 bases separated the two germline ends. CDR1 and CDR2 (germline): SGHAT, FQNNGV. The CDR3 coding sequence is TGTGCCAGCAGCTCGGACGGTTTGAACACTGAAGCTTTCTTT. This encodes CASSSDGLNTEAFF.

This chain joins TRBV18 and TRBJ1-3; a possible D gene is TRBD1 (6 bases). Germline V gene lookup returns CDR1 KGHSH and CDR2 LQKENI. The CDR3 is 18 amino acids. Between the trimmed V and J ends, which lost 5 bases and 0 bases, there was a span of 20 bases. Written as DNA, the CDR3 is TGTGCCAGCTCAGCAACGATTCCGGGACATCGCTCTGGAAACACCATATATTTT. Translating it yields CASSATIPGHRSGNTIYF.

The chain is built from TRBV7-2 and TRBJ2-7; 9 positions match TRBD1. Trimming removed 5 bases from V and 4 bases from J; junction bases left unmatched: 6. There are 14 residues in the CDR3. Germline V gene sequence: CDR1 SGHTA, CDR2 FQGNSA. The DNA of the CDR3 is TGTGCCAGCAGCCACGACAGGGGGAGGTACGAGCAGTACTTC. Residues: CASSHDRGRYEQYF.

This clone showed up just a few times. J is TRBJ1-1 and V is TRBV7-9; TRBD1 agrees at 9 bases. This CDR3 is 15 amino acids long. The V segment lost 2 bases and the J segment 12 bases; nucleotides outside the gene matches: 13. From germline, CDR1 is SEHNR and CDR2 FQNEAQ (reference sequence). Written as DNA, the CDR3 is TGTGCCAGCAGCTTATTAGGGGGACAGGGTCTCGAAACTTTCTTT. Translated: CASSLLGGQGLETFF.

This rearrangement joins TRBV7-9 to TRBJ2-5, with TRBD2 matching over 7 bases. The germline CDR1 and CDR2 sequences are SEHNR and FQNEAQ (reference sequence). The CDR3 covers 14 residues. Trimming took 2 bases from V and 5 from J; bases not matched to a gene: 5. Written as DNA, the CDR3 is TGTGCCAGCAGCTTATCATGGGGAGGGGAGACCCAGTACTTC. This sequence encodes CASSLSWGGETQYF.

The chain employs TRBV6-1 and TRBJ1-3; no clear D gene. Germline assignment: CDR1 MNHNS and CDR2 SASEGT. This CDR3 comprises 13 residues. The ends were cut back, 6 bases at V and 6 bases at J, with 12 bases in the middle. This CDR3 reads CASSVTQQNTIYF. In nucleotides, the CDR3 is TGTGCCAGCAGCGTGACACAGCAAAACACCATATATTTT.

J is TRBJ2-3 and V is TRBV7-9; the match to TRBD1 covers 7 bases. Losses at the gene ends were 4 bases for V and 5 bases for J; bases not matched to a gene: 15. Germline V CDR1 and CDR2: SEHNR, FQNEAQ (reference sequence). CDR3 length: 17 amino acids. The CDR3 loop reads CASSSLRGQDRRDTQYF. CDR3 DNA sequence: TGTGCCAGCAGCTCACTCCGAGGACAGGATCGTCGAGATACGCAGTATTTT.

The chain uses TRBV14 and TRBJ2-7, with a possible D match to TRBD2 (6 bases). Trimming removed 4 bases at V and 3 bases at J, with 10 bases between. The CDR3 loop spans 13 amino acids. Germline V gene lookup returns CDR1 SGHDN and CDR2 FVKESK. CDR3 in amino acids: CASSLGGIYEQYF. For the CDR3, the DNA is TGTGCCAGCAGCCTGGGGGGTATCTACGAGCAGTACTTC.

The chain couples TRBV6-6 to TRBJ1-1; D perhaps matches TRBD1 (5 bases). CDR1 and CDR2 (germline): MNHNY, SVGAGI (reference sequence). The CDR3 runs to 13 residues. V lost 2 bases and J lost 7, with 11 bases in between. Here the CDR3 DNA reads TGTGCCAGCAGTTACAAAGGGGAAATTGAAGCTTTCTTT. This encodes CASSYKGEIEAFF.

The chain joins TRBV4-2 to TRBJ2-3, with 16 bases lining up with TRBD2. The CDR3 spans 16 residues. With V trimmed by 4 bases and J by 7 bases, 5 bases remained unmatched. Germline V gene data show CDR1 as LGHNA and CDR2 as YNFKEQ. CDR3 sequence reads: CASSPGLAGGRNTQYF. The DNA for the CDR3 is TGTGCCAGCAGCCCGGGACTAGCGGGGGGGCGAAATACGCAGTATTTT.

The J gene is TRBJ2-3, the V gene TRBV5-4; perhaps TRBD2 as D (6 bases). The germline V gene encodes CDR1 SGHNT and CDR2 YYREEE (reference sequence). V lost 6 bases, J lost 2 bases, and 16 bases lay in between. This CDR3 contains 15 residues. Here the CDR3 reads CASKGGPSVTDTQYF. In DNA, the CDR3 is TGTGCCAGCAAAGGAGGACCTAGCGTCACAGATACGCAGTATTTT.

The CDR3 sequence: CASSLGGLNTEAFF. The CDR3 DNA reads as TGTGCCAGCAGCCTGGGGGGGCTGAACACTGAAGCTTTCTTT. The gene calls are TRBV2 and TRBJ1-1, with D perhaps matching TRBD1 (6 bases). Germline CDR1 SNHLY, CDR2 FYNNEI. V lost 6 bases and J lost 0, with 11 bases in between. The CDR3 is made up of 14 amino acids.

Notes on this clone: Sequence at one end of the junction differs from germline and may be a read error. The chain employs TRBV19 and TRBJ1-1; 9 positions match TRBD1. The CDR3 totals 15 residues. Per germline, CDR1 LNHDA and CDR2 SQIVND (reference sequence). The CDR3 protein is CASRIVDRGNTEAFF. The CDR3 nucleotides read TGTGCCAGTAGGATAGTGGACAGGGGGAACACTGAAGCTTTCTTT.

The rearrangement links TRBV28 to TRBJ2-7; possibly TRBD1 for D (6 bases). The CDR3 is 17 amino acids. Trimming left V 8 bases short and J 0 bases short, with 23 bases between. Germline CDR1 and CDR2: MDHEN and SYDVKM. DNA of the CDR3: TGTGCCAGCGCCGGGACATCGGCCCTGGGGCTCTCCTACGAGCAGTACTTC. This translates into CASAGTSALGLSYEQYF.

The rearrangement joins TRBV5-1 to TRBJ1-2; D is unclear. This CDR3 is 14 amino acids long. The V end lost 4 bases, the J end lost 6 bases, and 16 bases lay between the germline ends. Germline V lookup: CDR1 SGHRS, CDR2 YFSETQ. CDR3 sequence: CASSGLAGINGYTF. In DNA, the CDR3 is TGCGCCAGCAGCGGACTGGCAGGAATCAATGGCTACACCTTC.

This chain links TRBV10-3 with TRBJ1-3; D is unresolved. This CDR3 is built from 14 residues. Germline V gene lookup returns CDR1 ENHRY and CDR2 SYGVKD. With 6 bases removed from V and 1 base from J, the gap between germline ends came to 10 bases. The CDR3 sequence: CAIRFSQSGNTIYF. The CDR3 DNA reads as TGTGCCATCAGGTTCAGTCAGTCTGGAAACACCATATATTTT.